One sample yielded the 23 T cell receptor beta chains listed below, sequenced in a study of spatial heterogeneity in lung cancer (dated by TCRdb to the late 2010s). What the authors observed across the whole study: The tumor nonsynonymous mutation count correlated with the number of expanded alpha and beta TCRs within the tumor.

The antigens of these receptors remain unknown. The time point label, read with the paper, signifies: sample taken at primary tumor resection. Libraries were prepared through 5' RACE. Reads for this sample came from a NextSeq 500. TCRdb itself trimmed the public reads at Q25 with fastp, ran MiXCR and retained productive beta chains. Under each unique CDR3 protein, matching rows form one entry showing the most common genes and DNA. Here the sample has about 100,000 distinct CDR3 sequences; approximately 4.7% occur a single time. The top ten hold about 20% of the sample. Here the sequenced sample was lung tumor tissue, taken at surgery. These receptors were taken from a male donor with early-stage non-small cell lung cancer.

This clonotype was counted only a few times. The chain carries TRBV3-1 and TRBJ1-1, with a weak D call TRBD1 (6 bases). V lost 0 bases to trimming and J lost 11 bases, with 13 bases between them. Germline CDR1 LGHDT, CDR2 YNNKEL (reference sequence). CDR3 size: 13 residues. The CDR3 coding sequence is TGTGCCAGCAGCCAAGAGGGAAGGGGGTTGGCTTTCTTT. This encodes CASSQEGRGLAFF.

This clonotype was found many times. The chain links TRBV4-2 to TRBJ2-3; 11 nucleotides line up with TRBD2. The germline gives CDR1 LGHNA, CDR2 YNFKEQ. This CDR3 contains 16 residues. With 2 bases clipped from V and 3 bases from J, the junction kept 4 bases outside the gene matches. CDR3 in DNA: TGTGCCAGCAGCCAATATGGGACTAGCGGAACAGATACGCAGTATTTT. Protein sequence: CASSQYGTSGTDTQYF.

This clonotype was observed a single time. J is TRBJ2-1 and V is TRBV24-1, with D uncertain. The CDR3 extends over 13 amino acids. The germline V gene encodes CDR1 KGHDR and CDR2 SFDVKD. Trimming removed 5 bases from V and 8 bases from J, with 12 bases in between. CDR3 nucleotide sequence: TGTGCCACCAGTGGACCGTTGGGCGATGAGCAGTTCTTC. Amino acid sequence: CATSGPLGDEQFF.

This clonotype was seen repeatedly, ten times or more. This sequence joins TRBV10-3 and TRBJ1-2; 7 bases map to TRBD1. Trimming at V came to 9 bases and at J to 6 bases, leaving 10 bases not matched to a gene. Germline V gives CDR1 ENHRY, CDR2 SYGVKD. The CDR3 length is 13 residues. CDR3 amino acids: CAITRGFEDGYTF. The CDR3 bases are TGTGCCATAACCAGGGGGTTTGAGGATGGCTACACCTTC.

The table lists this clonotype with many counts. This chain links TRBV5-6 with TRBJ2-3; unclear D gene. Between the trimmed V and J ends, which lost 4 bases and 4 bases, there was a span of 13 bases. This CDR3 spans 14 amino acids. The germline V gene has CDR1 SGHDT and CDR2 YYEEEE. The CDR3 DNA sequence: TGTGCCAGCAGCGGAGAAGTACGGCCAGATACGCAGTATTTT. Amino acids: CASSGEVRPDTQYF.

In the case of this clonotype: A much larger clone lies a single base off, so this may be a read error. The chain carries TRBV5-1 and TRBJ2-3; 8 bases agree with TRBD1. The CDR3 has 15 amino acids. Germline V CDR1 and CDR2: SGHRS, YFSETQ. The CDR3 DNA sequence: TGCACCAGCTCTAGGACAGGGAAGGGATCAGATACGCAGTATTTT. It encodes CTSSRTGKGSDTQYF.

This clonotype was counted many times. The chain links TRBV27 to TRBJ1-6, with 7 positions matching TRBD1. Trimming cost V 0 bases and J 9 bases; bases outside gene matches: 2. Germline-derived CDR1 and CDR2 are MNHEY and SMNVEV (reference sequence). The CDR3 has 14 residues. The CDR3 is CASSLSGGGSPLHF. The CDR3 DNA follows: TGTGCCAGCAGTTTATCAGGGGGCGGTTCACCCCTCCACTTT.

The chain has TRBV7-9 and TRBJ1-1, with D unclear. The CDR3 totals 14 residues. The V end was cut by 3 bases, the J end by 6 bases, with 14 bases between. From germline, CDR1 is SEHNR and CDR2 FQNEAQ (reference sequence). For the CDR3, the DNA is TGTGCCAGCAGCTTTGCCCTGAGGCCCGCTGAAGCTTTCTTT. Its translation: CASSFALRPAEAFF.

This clonotype was observed at least ten times. V and J are TRBV4-1 and TRBJ2-6; weak D call: TRBD1 (5 bases). This CDR3 is built from 17 residues. The V gene's germline CDR1 is MGHRA and CDR2 YSYEKL. Trimming removed 3 bases at V and 7 bases at J, with 19 bases between. In nucleotides, the CDR3 is TGCGCCAGCAGCCAGGGGCAGGCAAGAGCAGGAGCCAACGTCCTGACTTTC. It specifies CASSQGQARAGANVLTF.

At least ten counts were recorded for this clonotype. The rearrangement joins TRBV20-1 to TRBJ2-7; 7 positions match TRBD1. V lost 2 bases and J lost 4; bases outside the gene matches: 8. The CDR3 length is 14 residues. In germline, CDR1 is DFQATT, CDR2 SNEGSKA (reference sequence). CDR3 nucleotide sequence: TGCAGTGCTAGAAGGACAGGCTTGGAGTACGAGCAGTACTTC. Its translation is CSARRTGLEYEQYF.

This clonotype was seen more than once but under ten times. This rearrangement joins TRBV3-1 to TRBJ1-4; TRBD1 might be the D (6 bases). Trimming stripped 2 bases from V and 10 bases from J, with 14 bases between. Looked up from germline, CDR1 is LGHDT and CDR2 is YNNKEL (reference sequence). This CDR3 region has 14 residues. Here the CDR3 reads CASSQQGFGAKLFF. CDR3 bases: TGTGCCAGCAGCCAACAGGGGTTCGGGGCAAAACTGTTTTTT. Together with reference TRBV3-1 and TRBJ1-4, the CDR3 gives the full variable domain: DTAVSQTPKYLVTQMGNDKSIKCEQNLGHDTMYWYKQDSKKFLKIMFSYNNKELIINETVPNRFSPKSPDKAHLNLHINSLELGDSAVYFCASSQQGFGAKLFFGSGTQLSVL.

V is TRBV28 and J is TRBJ2-7; 10 nucleotides align to TRBD2. CDR3 length: 15 residues. Germline CDR1 MDHEN, CDR2 SYDVKM. Trimming at V came to 3 bases and at J to 1 base, leaving 3 bases not matched to a gene. In DNA form, the CDR3 reads TGTGCCAGCAGTTTTTCAGCGGGAGGGTCCTACGAGCAGTACTTC. Amino acid sequence: CASSFSAGGSYEQYF.

This clonotype was counted many times. The V and J genes are TRBV12-3 or TRBV12-4 and TRBJ1-2; a weak D match, TRBD1 (6 bases). V was clipped by 4 bases and J by 2 bases, with 14 bases between them. The CDR3 is 15 residues long. CDR3 residues: CASSYTGRGNYGYTF. The CDR3 DNA sequence: TGTGCCAGCAGTTATACAGGGAGGGGAAACTATGGCTACACCTTC.

This clonotype came up a few times. The chain carries TRBV7-2 and TRBJ2-1; 11 bases align to TRBD1. The CDR3 length is 15 residues. Germline loops: CDR1 SGHTA, CDR2 FQGNSA. V lost 8 bases, J lost 4 bases, and 7 bases stayed unmatched. The CDR3 protein is CASGRDRGFYNEQFF. The CDR3, as DNA: TGTGCCAGCGGGCGGGACAGGGGGTTTTACAATGAGCAGTTCTTC.

This clonotype was seen at least ten times. The V and J genes are TRBV6-2 or TRBV6-3 and TRBJ2-3; D unresolved. Germline lookup yields CDR1 MNHEY and CDR2 SVGEGT. V was cut by 8 bases and J by 13 bases, with 19 bases left in between. The CDR3 runs 12 residues. The chain's CDR3 is CASGALTSPEYF. CDR3 DNA: TGTGCCAGCGGAGCGTTGACTTCTCCTGAGTATTTT.

This clonotype was seen ten or more times. The chain links TRBV5-5 to TRBJ2-5; no clear D gene. V dropped 2 bases and J dropped 0 bases, with 5 bases sitting between them. The CDR3 totals 13 residues. Germline lookup yields CDR1 SGHKS and CDR2 YYEKEE (reference sequence). CDR3 loop: CASSFRYQETQYF. The DNA of the CDR3 is TGTGCCAGCAGCTTCAGGTACCAAGAGACCCAGTACTTC.

This clonotype was found many times. This chain joins TRBV5-6 and TRBJ2-3, with D maybe TRBD2 (5 bases). V was clipped by 0 bases and J by 6 bases, with 8 bases between them. This CDR3 spans 13 amino acids. CDR1 is SGHDT and CDR2 is YYEEEE in the germline V gene. The CDR3 region is CASSLGGSDTQYF. In nucleotides, the CDR3 is TGTGCCAGCAGCTTGGGCGGGTCCGATACGCAGTATTTT.

This clonotype was observed many times. The V and J genes are TRBV28 and TRBJ1-1; D remains ambiguous. The CDR3 has 16 amino acids. Germline CDR1 MDHEN, CDR2 SYDVKM. The V gene lost 5 bases and the J gene lost 1 base, with 17 bases spanning the gap. The CDR3 DNA reads TGTGCCAGCAGTGGACTAGCACATACTGGGAACACTGAAGCTTTCTTT. This encodes CASSGLAHTGNTEAFF.

This clonotype was counted at least ten times. The chain combines TRBV3-1 with TRBJ2-7; D is ambiguous. Trimming removed 0 bases at V and 6 bases at J, with 9 bases between. Germline V gives CDR1 LGHDT, CDR2 YNNKEL (reference sequence). The CDR3 extends over 13 amino acids. This CDR3 is CASSQDRQSEQYF. CDR3 sequence (DNA): TGTGCCAGCAGCCAAGATCGCCAGTCCGAGCAGTACTTC.

This clonotype has just a few counts. The rearrangement links TRBV18 to TRBJ2-3; 8 bases match TRBD1. Germline loops: CDR1 KGHSH, CDR2 LQKENI. The CDR3 loop spans 15 amino acids. With V trimmed by 2 bases and J by 4 bases, 5 bases remained unmatched. Here the CDR3 DNA reads TGTGCCAGCTCACCAGAGACAGGGGACCCAGATACGCAGTATTTT. Its translation: CASSPETGDPDTQYF.

In this sample, this clonotype turned up many times. The chain employs TRBV5-1 and TRBJ1-6, with no clear D. Germline V gene data show CDR1 as SGHRS and CDR2 as YFSETQ. This CDR3 is 15 amino acids long. V was clipped by 0 bases and J by 10 bases, with 14 bases between them. CDR3 bases: TGCGCCAGCAGCTTGGATTCTGGGTTCGGCTCACCCCTCCACTTT. It specifies CASSLDSGFGSPLHF.

This clonotype came up many times. The V and J genes are TRBV6-6 and TRBJ2-3; D is unresolved. Germline lookup yields CDR1 MNHNY and CDR2 SVGAGI (reference sequence). The CDR3 covers 13 residues. Deletions cut 6 bases from V and 2 bases from J, with 9 bases between. CDR3 region: CASRRSFTDTQYF. CDR3 coding DNA: TGTGCCAGCAGGCGGTCCTTCACAGATACGCAGTATTTT.

In its sample, this clonotype was seen many times. CDR3 nucleotide sequence: TGTGCCAGCAGTCCCCCAGGAGCCGGGGAGCTGTTTTTT. It is translated as CASSPPGAGELFF. The V gene is TRBV28, the J gene TRBJ2-2; D gene uncertain. Germline assignment: CDR1 MDHEN and CDR2 SYDVKM. The CDR3 has 13 residues. V was clipped by 5 bases and J by 6 bases, with 10 bases between them.